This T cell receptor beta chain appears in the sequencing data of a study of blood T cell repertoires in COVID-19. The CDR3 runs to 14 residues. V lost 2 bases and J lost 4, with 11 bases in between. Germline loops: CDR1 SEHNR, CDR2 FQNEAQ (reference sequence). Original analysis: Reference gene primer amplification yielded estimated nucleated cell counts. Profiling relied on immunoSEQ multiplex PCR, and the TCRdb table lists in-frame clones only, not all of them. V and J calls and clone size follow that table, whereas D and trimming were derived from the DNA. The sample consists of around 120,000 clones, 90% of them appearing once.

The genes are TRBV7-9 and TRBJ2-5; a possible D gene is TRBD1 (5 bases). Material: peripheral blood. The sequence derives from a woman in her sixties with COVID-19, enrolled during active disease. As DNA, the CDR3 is TGTGCCAGCAGCTTATTGGCAGGGCGAGAGACCCAGTACTTC. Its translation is CASSLLAGRETQYF. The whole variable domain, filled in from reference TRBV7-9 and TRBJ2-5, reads DTGVSQNPRHKITKRGQNVTFRCDPISEHNRLYWYRQTLGQGPEFLTYFQNEAQLEKSRLLSDRFSAERPKGSFSTLEIQRTEQGDSAMYLCASSLLAGRETQYFGPGTRLLVL.